The entry that follows covers one T cell receptor (beta chain) sequence. This clonotype was seen at least ten times. Its binding antigen is unknown. No per-base quality is available; no much larger clone lies one base away. The method behind the library was PCR. The run used a NextSeq 500. Bulk TCR libraries were made following a previously described method, with the TCR primers given in Table S5. The Qiagen AllPrep DNA/RNA kit was used to purify total RNA. Before any analysis, reads coming from multiple sequencing runs of the same library were combined into one pool. Per the source publication's procedure: Reads were retained only if their TCR constant sequence matched exactly, and those retained reads were trimmed to 150 nt and grouped according to their 12-nt molecular barcodes. Reads inside each barcode group were sub-clustered using a 15% Levenshtein threshold, and a quality-weighted consensus sequence was constructed for each RNA molecule. Non-functional sequences were discarded, and so were lower-count sequences lying one edit away from another sequence. Barcode sub-clusters with fewer than 20% of the maximum read count were removed, based on fitting two negative binomial distributions. TCRdb reanalyzed the raw reads on its own, using fastp at Q25 for trimming and MiXCR for clone calling, and kept in-frame beta chains. Identical CDR3 proteins give one entry, which carries the most common genes and DNA. TCRdb's processing, not the authors' own work, is the source of the V and J calls. In this sample the table shows more than 550,000 distinct CDR3 sequences, 25% of which occur a single time. The biggest ten clones account for 0.7% to 0.95% of the sample.

These data are taken from a study of molecular identifiers for immune sequencing clone quantification (dated by TCRdb to 2016 to 2019). General notes on the study: For a replicate experiment, the RNA from either approximately 20,000 or 100,000 naive CD8 T cells was divided into five aliquots, and four of those aliquots went on to sequencing. CD8 T cells were used in a methods study to benchmark molecular-identifier clustering-based TCR repertoire sequencing (MIDCIRS) and TCR RNA copy counting.

Trimming at the junction amounts to 0 bases on V and 3 bases on J, and the germline ends lie 13 bases apart. The CDR3 goes from the cysteine to the phenylalanine over 16 residues. The only DNA kept is the CDR3, 48 bases in frame from the first base. From the germline V gene, CDR1 is LGHNA and CDR2 is YSLEER. Libraries of naive CD8 T cells were generated from roughly 21,000 to 960,000 sorted cells, with 10%, 30% or 50% of the purified RNA used. Naive CD8 T cells were FACS-sorted as CD8+CD4-CCR7+CD45RA+ on a BD FACSAria II into RLT Plus buffer. Approximately eleven TCR copies' worth of Jurkat RNA were spiked into roughly 17,000-1,100,000 naive CD8 T cell samples to test detection sensitivity. Enrichment of CD8 T cells was done with RosetteSep CD8+ T Cell Enrichment Cocktail plus Ficoll-Paque, and ACK red cell lysis came afterward. Study-wide findings and limitations: The sizes of highly expanded clones could end up underestimated when identical TCR molecules share a barcode. Modeling gave 3 to 3.5 recovered TCR RNA copies per cell versus roughly 10 by digital PCR, implying about 30% capture efficiency. Clones above 20 RNA copies held over 97% of molecules in CMV-specific effector cells but under 1% in naive cells. Spiked-in Jurkat TCR RNA equal to a single cell's worth was reported to be detectable even within 1,200,000 naive CD8 T cells. Naive libraries contained spiked-in Jurkat TCR RNA (roughly 10 copies' worth), which is not part of the donor repertoire. When barcode sub-clustering was left out, chimeric consensus sequences inflated TCR diversity, with chimeras reaching as high as 47%.

The sequenced sample was naive CD8+ T cells from blood, with Jurkat cell RNA spiked in. What the cell subset or site label conveys for this sample: FACS-sorted CD8+CD4-CCR7+CD45RA+ naive T cells. Rearrangement joined TRBV4-3 to TRBJ2-3, and the D gene may be TRBD2, 5 bases matching. The TCR was taken from a human donor in good health. Some libraries in this study had Jurkat cell RNA spiked in. DNA sequence: TGCGCCAGCAGCCAAGATTTTTTGAGAGGGACAGATACGCAGTATTTT. Translation gives CASSQDFLRGTDTQYF.